These 14 T cell receptor beta chains came from one sample sequenced in a study of cytomegalovirus exposure and HLA in healthy donors. The PCR employed 60 Vbeta primers together with 13 Jbeta primers. Using immunoSEQ multiplex PCR, the repertoire was profiled, and TCRdb retains in-frame clones only, with some absent. The sample has tens of thousands of clones, 60% to 70% seen once; the top ten hold less than 9%. The sample consisted of PBMCs. Source of these receptors: a man in his forties in good health and CMV-seropositive.

The chain couples TRBV27 to TRBJ1-5; D gene unclear. The germline V gene has CDR1 MNHEY and CDR2 SMNVEV (reference sequence). Trimming took off 6 bases at V and 5 bases at J, with 11 bases between the two ends. The CDR3 totals 13 residues. DNA for the CDR3: TGTGCCAGCAGCCGTGGGCGATATCAGCCCCAGCATTTT. Translation: CASSRGRYQPQHF.

Written as DNA, the CDR3 is TGTGCCAGCAGCTCGGGTATTCGGGGGGCTGGAAACTACGAGCAGTACTTC. It encodes CASSSGIRGAGNYEQYF. The chain joins TRBV5-6 to TRBJ2-7, with a possible D match to TRBD2 (7 bases). The CDR3 contains 17 residues. The V end lost 3 bases, the J end lost 3 bases, and 22 bases lay between the germline ends. The germline V gene has CDR1 SGHDT and CDR2 YYEEEE. Filled out from reference TRBV5-6 and TRBJ2-7, the complete variable domain reads DAGVTQSPTHLIKTRGQQVTLRCSPKSGHDTVSWYQQALGQGPQFIFQYYEEEERQRGNFPDRFSGHQFPNYSSELNVNALLLGDSALYLCASSSGIRGAGNYEQYFGPGTRLTVT.

A few counts support this clone. The DNA for the CDR3 is TGTGCCACCCTACAGGCTATGAACACTGAAGCTTTCTTT. Amino acid sequence: CATLQAMNTEAFF. The gene calls are TRBV10-3 and TRBJ1-1, with D maybe TRBD1 (5 bases). The CDR3 length is 13 residues. CDR1 and CDR2 (germline): ENHRY, SYGVKD. Trimming left V 10 bases short and J 0 bases short, with 12 bases between.

The J gene is TRBJ1-1, the V gene TRBV7-9; 9 bases are a match to TRBD1. V was clipped by 7 bases and J by 0 bases; unmatched bases: 12. The V gene's germline CDR1 is SEHNR and CDR2 FQNEAQ (reference sequence). This CDR3 contains 17 residues. The CDR3 spells CASTHTGQGFMNTEAFF. CDR3 nucleotide sequence: TGTGCCAGCACCCATACGGGACAGGGTTTTATGAACACTGAAGCTTTCTTT.

The chain carries TRBV19 and TRBJ2-2; D is uncertain. Germline V lookup: CDR1 LNHDA, CDR2 SQIVND (reference sequence). The CDR3 runs to 14 residues. V dropped 0 bases and J dropped 3 bases, with 5 bases sitting between them. As DNA, the CDR3 is TGTGCCAGTAGTATAGAACAGCACACCGGGGAGCTGTTTTTT. It codes for CASSIEQHTGELFF.

CDR3 amino acids: CASQQGSSGNTIYF. CDR3 in DNA: TGTGCCAGTCAACAGGGTAGCTCTGGAAACACCATATATTTT. The gene calls are TRBV6-1 and TRBJ1-3, with a possible D match to TRBD1 (6 bases). This CDR3 has 14 amino acids. Germline assignment: CDR1 MNHNS and CDR2 SASEGT. The ends were cut back, 9 bases at V and 0 bases at J, with 12 bases in the middle.

The CDR3 DNA follows: TGTGCCTGGACCCTGTCGGGGGGCCCACCCCTCCACTTT. Translation gives CAWTLSGGPPLHF. This chain uses TRBV30 with TRBJ1-6; tentatively, D is TRBD1 (6 bases). Trimming stripped 4 bases from V and 11 bases from J, with 15 bases between. There are 13 residues in the CDR3. Germline values: CDR1 GTSNPN, CDR2 SVGIG (reference sequence). The variable domain in full, completed from reference TRBV30 and TRBJ1-6, reads SQTIHQWPATLVQPVGSPLSLECTVEGTSNPNLYWYRQAAGRGLQLLFYSVGIGQISSEVPQNLSASRPQDRQFILSSKKLLLSDSGFYLCAWTLSGGPPLHFGNGTRLTVT.

The chain uses TRBV7-3 and TRBJ2-1; a weak D match, TRBD1 (6 bases). Germline-derived CDR1 and CDR2 are SGHTA and FQGTGA. Trimming took 4 bases from V and 6 from J, leaving 10 bases between them. This CDR3 has 13 amino acids. In DNA, the CDR3 is TGTGCCAGCAGCTCAGGACAGCGCAATGAGCAGTTCTTC. Residues: CASSSGQRNEQFF.

This clone was counted only a few times. The rearrangement joins TRBV27 to TRBJ1-5; perhaps TRBD1 as D (5 bases). V gave up 5 bases and J gave up 1 base, with 6 bases separating them. The germline CDR1 and CDR2 sequences are MNHEY and SMNVEV (reference sequence). The CDR3 length is 13 residues. This CDR3 is CASSRGSNQPQHF. Here the CDR3 DNA reads TGTGCCAGCAGTCGGGGGAGCAATCAGCCCCAGCATTTT.

The rearrangement links TRBV12-5 to TRBJ2-5; no reliable D call. The V and J ends lost 9 bases and 0 bases respectively, with 14 bases between them. This CDR3 has 14 amino acids. The germline V gene has CDR1 LGHNT and CDR2 FRNRAP. CDR3 DNA: TGTGCTAGCTGGGCAGGTCGAAACCAAGAGACCCAGTACTTC. Translating it yields CASWAGRNQETQYF.

The J gene is TRBJ1-1, the V gene TRBV19; D might be TRBD1 (6 bases). The germline V gene encodes CDR1 LNHDA and CDR2 SQIVND (reference sequence). The CDR3 has 14 residues. The ends were cut back, 1 base at V and 4 bases at J, with 10 bases in the middle. In DNA form, the CDR3 reads TGTGCCAGTAGTATAGTAGGGGGATCCACTGAAGCTTTCTTT. Encoded protein: CASSIVGGSTEAFF.

This chain links TRBV4-2 with TRBJ1-5; D is perhaps TRBD1 (5 bases). From germline, CDR1 is LGHNA and CDR2 YNFKEQ. V was pared by 7 bases and J by 4 bases, with 14 bases between. The CDR3 is 14 amino acids. CDR3 residues: CASNPDGQNQPQHF. The CDR3 bases are TGTGCCAGCAACCCAGACGGACAAAATCAGCCCCAGCATTTT.

This chain joins TRBV5-1 and TRBJ2-2; D ambiguous. Germline values: CDR1 SGHRS, CDR2 YFSETQ. The CDR3 covers 15 residues. The ends were cut back, 3 bases at V and 0 bases at J, with 9 bases in the middle. The CDR3 DNA reads TGCGCCAGCAGCTATCTTACTCCGAACACCGGGGAGCTGTTTTTT. Encoded protein: CASSYLTPNTGELFF.

CDR3 in DNA: TGTGCCAGCAAGGCGGAGGGATCTAGCTCCTACAATGAGCAGTTCTTC. Protein sequence: CASKAEGSSSYNEQFF. The J gene is TRBJ2-1, the V gene TRBV6-4; perhaps TRBD2 as D (6 bases). The CDR3 has 16 amino acids. The germline gives CDR1 MRHNA, CDR2 SNTAGT. The V and J ends lost 7 bases and 0 bases respectively, with 16 bases between them.